Listed below are T cell receptor beta chains from one sample, sequenced in a study of blood T cell repertoires in COVID-19. Some clones are missing from TCRdb's copy, which holds only in-frame ones; the method was immunoSEQ multiplex PCR. The sample includes under 300,000 clones, roughly 79% of them seen just once. Source material: PBMCs or T cells enriched from blood (not recorded which). The source of these receptors is a man aged 40-49 years who had recovered from COVID-19. The CDR3 runs from the conserved cysteine through the conserved F or W. Fields, in order: J gene, V gene, CDR3 protein.

J: TRBJ2-7; V: TRBV4-1; CDR3: CASSQGVLPYEQYF
J: TRBJ1-5; V: TRBV28; CDR3: CASSFIQQGAPQHF
J: TRBJ2-7; V: TRBV6-5; CDR3: CASRGQGDSYEQYF
J: TRBJ1-3; V: TRBV10-2; CDR3: CASSAWAEGNTIYF
J: TRBJ2-7; V: TRBV5-4; CDR3: CASSLALGAFYEQYF
J: TRBJ1-2; V: TRBV9; CDR3: CASSVAAGGSYTF
J: TRBJ2-1; V: TRBV29-1; CDR3: CSVSSGSLSYNEQFF
J: TRBJ1-6; V: TRBV11-2; CDR3: CASSPSSYNSPLHF
J: TRBJ2-5; V: TRBV20-1; CDR3: CSASLGSEETQYF
J: TRBJ1-6; V: TRBV4-3; CDR3: CASSLGYGQGGSPLHF
J: TRBJ2-1; V: TRBV2; CDR3: CASSVANYNEQFF
J: TRBJ2-1; V: TRBV5-6; CDR3: CASSDRGRVGSYNEQFF
J: TRBJ2-1; V: TRBV27; CDR3: CASRGLAGVSVYNEQFF
J: TRBJ1-5; V: TRBV9; CDR3: CASSAGTSNQPQHF
J: TRBJ2-5; V: TRBV11-2; CDR3: CASSLAGVETQYF
J: TRBJ1-2; V: TRBV19; CDR3: CASSAMVRGQNYGYTF
J: TRBJ1-5; V: TRBV28; CDR3: CASSPSGTGSSRPQHF
J: TRBJ2-5; V: TRBV2; CDR3: CASSDTGGETQYF
J: TRBJ1-2; V: TRBV28; CDR3: CASSLSGERGYTF
J: TRBJ2-2; V: TRBV4-1; CDR3: CASSQDQNHRAATGELFF
J: TRBJ1-1; V: TRBV7-9; CDR3: CASSLSVNTEAFF
J: TRBJ2-7; V: TRBV21-1; CDR3: CASSSPRGKTYEQYF
J: TRBJ2-7; V: TRBV6-2/TRBV6-3; CDR3: CASSSQAGGAYEQYF
J: TRBJ2-1; V: TRBV7-3; CDR3: CASSLGTSVGNEQFF
J: TRBJ2-1; V: TRBV5-1; CDR3: CASSLASRQGYEQFF
J: TRBJ1-3; V: TRBV7-6; CDR3: CASSPGSGSGNTIYF
J: TRBJ2-1; V: TRBV5-6; CDR3: CASRARASGPYNEQFF
J: TRBJ1-2; V: TRBV28; CDR3: CASSRPGQGGYTF
J: TRBJ2-2; V: TRBV6-5; CDR3: CASSYPGTGELFF
J: TRBJ1-2; V: TRBV27; CDR3: CASSFLGVVGDYGYTF
J: TRBJ2-3; V: TRBV7-6; CDR3: CASSSSGGRGDTQYF
J: TRBJ1-2; V: TRBV29-1; CDR3: CSVEDRAGNGYTF
J: TRBJ2-7; V: TRBV5-5; CDR3: CASSYDTGFGEQYF
J: TRBJ2-2; V: TRBV7-9; CDR3: CALGGEASNTGELFF
J: TRBJ2-7; V: TRBV1; CDR3: CTSMRGLPYEQYF
J: TRBJ2-5; V: TRBV4-3; CDR3: CASSQVGGGGETQYF
J: TRBJ1-1; V: TRBV20-1; CDR3: CSAGEFAEAFF
J: TRBJ1-5; V: TRBV3-1/TRBV3-2; CDR3: CASSQAPYSNQPQHF
J: TRBJ2-2; V: TRBV7-3; CDR3: CASSSTGGEAGELFF
J: TRBJ2-1; V: TRBV20-1; CDR3: CSAWTSHEQFF
J: TRBJ1-6; V: TRBV28; CDR3: CASSLSRGYSPLHF
J: TRBJ2-5; V: TRBV28; CDR3: CASSLSFRTGLETQYF
J: TRBJ1-1; V: TRBV3-1/TRBV3-2; CDR3: CASSRGGNTEAFF
J: TRBJ1-2; V: TRBV30; CDR3: CAGGTTGNYGYTF
J: TRBJ2-2; V: TRBV9; CDR3: CASSVAPGANTGELFF
J: TRBJ2-1; V: TRBV18; CDR3: CASSPLDSWGEQFF
J: TRBJ2-7; V: TRBV5-6; CDR3: CASSAGTSGSYEQYF
J: TRBJ1-6; V: TRBV7-2; CDR3: CASSLVAIWSPLHF
J: TRBJ2-2; V: TRBV18; CDR3: CASSPSEGHLTGELFF
J: TRBJ2-7; V: TRBV5-4; CDR3: CASSSGTGGYEQYF